This entry lists 25 T cell receptor beta chains sequenced from one sample in a study of shared clonotypes between healthy human individuals. The naive CD8 fraction comprised CD45RO-negative cells positively selected for CCR7 and excluded terminally differentiated effector memory CD45RA+ cells. Libraries were prepared by immunoSEQ multiplex PCR; TCRdb keeps only in-frame clonotypes and omits some of them. The sample shows some 2,000,000 clones, about 95% of them seen only once. Sequenced: naive CD8+ T cells sorted from blood. The receptors were gathered from a man between 18 and 29 years old in good health.

V gene TRBV11-3 combines with J gene TRBJ2-3; 7 bases are shared with TRBD1. The trim removed 4 bases at V and 9 bases at J, leaving 16 bases unmatched. The germline V gene encodes CDR1 SGHNT and CDR2 YENEEA. CDR3 size: 16 residues. DNA for the CDR3: TGTGCCAGCAGCTGGGAGACAGGGATGGAGCTGTCAACGCAGTATTTT. Protein: CASSWETGMELSTQYF. The entire variable domain, with the rest obtained from reference TRBV11-3 and TRBJ2-3, is as follows: EAGVVQSPRYKIIEKKQPVAFWCNPISGHNTLYWYLQNLGQGPELLIRYENEEAVDDSQLPKDRFSAERLKGVDSTLKIQPAELGDSAVYLCASSWETGMELSTQYFGPGTRLTVL.

The rearrangement links TRBV5-4 to TRBJ1-2; 7 bases map to TRBD1. The CDR3 has 15 residues. Trimming took 4 bases from V and 4 from J; bases not matched to a gene: 10. Germline CDR1 is SGHNT and CDR2 is YYREEE (reference sequence). Here the CDR3 reads CASSPTGTIAYGYTF. CDR3 sequence (DNA): TGTGCCAGCAGCCCGACAGGGACCATCGCCTATGGCTACACCTTC. Looking up the rest from reference TRBV5-4 and TRBJ1-2 gives the full variable domain: ETGVTQSPTHLIKTRGQQVTLRCSSQSGHNTVSWYQQALGQGPQFIFQYYREEENGRGNFPPRFSGLQFPNYSSELNVNALELDDSALYLCASSPTGTIAYGYTFGSGTRLTVV.

The chain uses TRBV21-1 and TRBJ1-6; the listed D gene, TRBD1, was not tested against the DNA. TRBV21-1 is assigned pseudogene status. This CDR3 is built from 21 residues. The CDR3 sequence: CASSKRWRTGGLVSYNSPLHF. CDR3 nucleotides: TGTGCCAGCAGCAAAAGGTGGCGCACAGGCGGTCTGGTGTCCTATAATTCACCCCTCCACTTT.

The gene calls are TRBV5-4 and TRBJ2-2; TRBD2 is a possible D gene (6 bases). This CDR3 contains 14 residues. The V gene's germline CDR1 is SGHNT and CDR2 YYREEE (reference sequence). Trimming took 3 bases from V and 8 from J, leaving 14 bases between them. The CDR3, as DNA: TGTGCCAGCAGCTCGACGGGGGAAGTGGGGGAGCTGTTTTTT. It translates to CASSSTGEVGELFF.

The CDR3 DNA follows: TGTGCCAGCAGTTTATTGGGCGGGGGGGCCGTTGAGCAGTTCTTC. It is translated as CASSLLGGGAVEQFF. The chain links TRBV27 to TRBJ2-1, with 9 positions matching TRBD2. CDR1 is MNHEY, CDR2 SMNVEV, per germline (reference sequence). The CDR3 covers 15 residues. The V and J ends lost 1 base and 9 bases, in that order; junction bases with no gene match: 7.

The chain uses TRBV7-6 and TRBJ2-5; D remains ambiguous. The germline V gene encodes CDR1 SGHVS and CDR2 FNYEAQ. The CDR3 is 14 amino acids. The germline V and J ends were trimmed by 2 bases and 9 bases, with 16 bases remaining between them. CDR3 nucleotides: TGTGCCAGCAGCTTAACTCTGTTCGGAAAGGCCCAGTACTTC. Encoded protein: CASSLTLFGKAQYF.

CDR3 nucleotide sequence: TGCGCCAGCAGCCATGCCTCCGGGACAGGGACCTACGAGCAGTACTTC. This sequence encodes CASSHASGTGTYEQYF. The genes are TRBV4-1 and TRBJ2-7; 9 bases are shared with TRBD1. Germline trimming cut 3 bases from V and 2 bases from J; bases unmatched to any gene: 8. Germline CDR1 reads MGHRA; CDR2 reads YSYEKL. The CDR3 covers 16 residues.

The chain combines TRBV18 with TRBJ1-6; D is uncertain. The germline V gene encodes CDR1 KGHSH and CDR2 LQKENI. The CDR3 contains 14 residues. The germline V and J ends were trimmed by 1 base and 15 bases, with 16 bases remaining between them. The CDR3 coding sequence is TGTGCCAGCTCACCACGAAGGTTACATCGAAACCTCCACTTT. It is translated as CASSPRRLHRNLHF.

This rearrangement joins TRBV5-6 to TRBJ1-2, with 9 nucleotides matching TRBD1. CDR3 size: 16 residues. V lost 4 bases, J lost 0 bases, and 7 bases stayed unmatched. Germline V CDR1 and CDR2: SGHDT, YYEEEE. In nucleotides, the CDR3 is TGTGCCAGCAGCCGGGACAGGGAGGGAGCTAACTATGGCTACACCTTC. Residues: CASSRDREGANYGYTF.

The genes are TRBV19 and TRBJ2-7, with a possible D match to TRBD1 (5 bases). Germline V gives CDR1 LNHDA, CDR2 SQIVND (reference sequence). V lost 1 base and J 3 bases, leaving 10 bases between the germline ends. The CDR3 is made up of 14 amino acids. The CDR3 sequence: CASSIGAGHYEQYF. Here the CDR3 DNA reads TGTGCCAGTAGTATAGGAGCAGGACACTACGAGCAGTACTTC.

The chain recombines TRBV5-6 with TRBJ2-7; weak D call: TRBD2 (5 bases). V lost 4 bases and J 0 bases, leaving 17 bases between the germline ends. From germline, CDR1 is SGHDT and CDR2 YYEEEE. The CDR3 runs to 16 residues. The CDR3 protein is CASSPETSGPSYEQYF. DNA of the CDR3: TGTGCCAGCAGCCCCGAGACGAGCGGACCCTCCTACGAGCAGTACTTC.

This clone appeared a single time. The rearrangement uses TRBV6-5 and TRBJ1-1, with D possibly being TRBD1 (5 bases). Looked up from germline, CDR1 is MNHEY and CDR2 is SVGAGI. Trimming removed 5 bases from V and 8 bases from J, with 9 bases in between. CDR3 length equals 11 residues. CDR3 protein: CASSTGREAFF. CDR3 DNA: TGTGCCAGCAGTACGGGACGGGAAGCTTTCTTT.

This clone was counted once. The V gene is TRBV9, the J gene TRBJ2-2; D could derive from TRBD1 or TRBD2 (5 bases each). The germline V gene encodes CDR1 SGDLS and CDR2 YYNGEE. V lost 3 bases to trimming and J lost 6 bases, with 15 bases between them. The CDR3 has 15 residues. The CDR3 region has the DNA TGTGCCAGCAGCGCCGGGACGGGCGGCCCCGGGGAGCTGTTTTTT. As protein: CASSAGTGGPGELFF. Variable domain in full (rest from reference TRBV9 and TRBJ2-2): DSGVTQTPKHLITATGQRVTLRCSPRSGDLSVYWYQQSLDQGLQFLIQYYNGEERAKGNILERFSAQQFPDLHSELNLSSLELGDSALYFCASSAGTGGPGELFFGEGSRLTVL.

The CDR3 bases are TGTGCCAGCAGCCCCTCGTTGGAGGGGCAAGATGAAAAACTGTTTTTT. Its protein product is CASSPSLEGQDEKLFF. This chain joins TRBV7-2 and TRBJ1-4, with a tentative D call TRBD1 (5 bases). This CDR3 region has 16 residues. V lost 5 bases to trimming and J lost 6 bases, with 19 bases between them. Germline CDR1 is SGHTA and CDR2 is FQGNSA.

The rearrangement links TRBV5-1 to TRBJ1-3; TRBD1 might be the D (5 bases). The germline V gene has CDR1 SGHRS and CDR2 YFSETQ. This CDR3 has 16 amino acids. The V and J ends lost 4 bases and 2 bases respectively, with 16 bases between them. The CDR3 sequence: CASSPGRGDTGNTIYF. In DNA, the CDR3 is TGCGCCAGCAGCCCCGGACGGGGGGATACTGGAAACACCATATATTTT.

A note on this clone: Other DNA sequences in this sample translate to the same CDR3. The DNA of the CDR3 is TGTGCCAGTAGTCCCAGCTCCTACGAGCAGTACTTC. Encoded protein: CASSPSSYEQYF. This chain links TRBV19 with TRBJ2-7; D unclear. Germline CDR1 is LNHDA and CDR2 is SQIVND (reference sequence). Trimming removed 5 bases from V and 0 bases from J, with 5 bases in between. The CDR3 has 12 amino acids.

This chain links TRBV9 with TRBJ1-4; D possibly corresponds to TRBD1 (5 bases). V was shortened by 4 bases and J by 8 bases, with 15 bases between the two germline ends. Looked up from germline, CDR1 is SGDLS and CDR2 is YYNGEE. The CDR3 runs 14 residues. The CDR3 is CASSPQWGGEKLFF. CDR3 coding DNA: TGTGCCAGCAGCCCACAATGGGGCGGAGAAAAACTGTTTTTT. The full variable domain, its missing parts supplied by reference TRBV9 and TRBJ1-4, is DSGVTQTPKHLITATGQRVTLRCSPRSGDLSVYWYQQSLDQGLQFLIQYYNGEERAKGNILERFSAQQFPDLHSELNLSSLELGDSALYFCASSPQWGGEKLFFGSGTQLSVL.

This clone showed up just once. This chain links TRBV7-9 with TRBJ2-5; maybe TRBD2 (6 bases). V was shortened by 4 bases and J by 5 bases, with 17 bases between the two germline ends. CDR3 length: 15 residues. Per germline, CDR1 SEHNR and CDR2 FQNEAQ (reference sequence). The CDR3 DNA reads TGTGCCAGCAGCTCCAGACTAGACCTCACCGAGACCCAGTACTTC. It encodes CASSSRLDLTETQYF.

This rearrangement joins TRBV5-1 to TRBJ2-7; D possibly corresponds to TRBD2 (5 bases). CDR3 length equals 14 residues. The V end was cut by 2 bases, the J end by 4 bases, with 13 bases between. Germline V gives CDR1 SGHRS, CDR2 YFSETQ. The chain's CDR3 is CASSFPGIYYEQYF. The CDR3 coding sequence is TGCGCCAGCAGCTTCCCCGGGATCTATTACGAGCAGTACTTC.

V usage is TRBV4-2 and J usage is TRBJ2-5; 15 nucleotides agree with TRBD2. The CDR3 runs 19 residues. CDR1 and CDR2 (germline): LGHNA, YNFKEQ. The V segment lost 0 bases and the J segment 4 bases; nucleotides outside the gene matches: 9. The CDR3: CASSQEYWTSGGARETQYF. In DNA, the CDR3 is TGTGCCAGCAGCCAAGAGTATTGGACTAGCGGGGGGGCGAGAGAGACCCAGTACTTC.

This sequence joins TRBV4-1 and TRBJ2-7; D possibly corresponds to TRBD2 (6 bases). V was cut by 4 bases and J by 0 bases, with 13 bases left in between. Germline V gene data show CDR1 as MGHRA and CDR2 as YSYEKL. This CDR3 contains 15 residues. The CDR3 region is CASSPRASDSYEQYF. The CDR3 coding sequence is TGCGCCAGCAGCCCCCGGGCTAGCGACTCCTACGAGCAGTACTTC.

The chain links TRBV6-5 to TRBJ2-1, with D possibly being TRBD1 (6 bases). This CDR3 contains 14 residues. The germline gives CDR1 MNHEY, CDR2 SVGAGI. Trimming removed 5 bases from V and 4 bases from J, with 12 bases in between. The CDR3 sequence is CASSPTGSYNEQFF. DNA for the CDR3: TGTGCCAGCAGTCCGACAGGATCTTACAATGAGCAGTTCTTC.

CDR3 sequence: CAWEGAGVGTGELFF. CDR3 bases: TGTGCCTGGGAAGGCGCGGGAGTTGGTACCGGGGAGCTGTTTTTT. The chain joins TRBV30 to TRBJ2-2; TRBD2 matches 7 bases. This CDR3 is built from 15 residues. Germline CDR1 is GTSNPN and CDR2 is SVGIG (reference sequence). Trimming at V came to 5 bases and at J to 5 bases, leaving 11 bases not matched to a gene.

The rearrangement uses TRBV7-2 and TRBJ1-2; a possible D gene is TRBD1 (6 bases). This CDR3 is 19 amino acids long. Germline V gene sequence: CDR1 SGHTA, CDR2 FQGNSA. V was pared by 2 bases and J by 8 bases, with 30 bases between. This CDR3 is CASSLQPQLETGAIGGYTF. For the CDR3, the DNA is TGTGCCAGCAGCTTACAGCCACAATTAGAGACAGGTGCCATAGGGGGCTACACCTTC.

The chain has TRBV7-9 and TRBJ2-2; TRBD2 might be the D (6 bases). Germline CDR1 reads SEHNR; CDR2 reads FQNEAQ (reference sequence). Trimming took off 3 bases at V and 4 bases at J, with 9 bases between the two ends. This CDR3 has 14 residues. CDR3 region: CASSLGLITGELFF. CDR3 DNA sequence: TGTGCCAGCAGCTTGGGACTCATCACCGGGGAGCTGTTTTTT.